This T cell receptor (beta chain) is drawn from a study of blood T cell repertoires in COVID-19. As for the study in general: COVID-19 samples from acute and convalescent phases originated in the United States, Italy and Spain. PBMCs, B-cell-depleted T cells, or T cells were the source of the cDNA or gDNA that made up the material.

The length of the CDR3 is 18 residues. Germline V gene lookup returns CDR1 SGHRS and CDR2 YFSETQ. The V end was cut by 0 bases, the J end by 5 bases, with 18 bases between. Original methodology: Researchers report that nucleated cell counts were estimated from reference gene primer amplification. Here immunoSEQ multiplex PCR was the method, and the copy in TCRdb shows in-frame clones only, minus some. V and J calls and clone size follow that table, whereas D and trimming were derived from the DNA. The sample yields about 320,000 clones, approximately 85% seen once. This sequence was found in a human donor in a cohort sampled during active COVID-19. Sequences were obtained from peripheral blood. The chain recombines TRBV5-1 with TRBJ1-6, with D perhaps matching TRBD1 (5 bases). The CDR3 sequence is CASSLGQLGSRNNSPLHF. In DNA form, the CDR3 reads TGCGCCAGCAGCTTGGGACAGTTGGGAAGCAGAAATAATTCACCCCTCCACTTT.